This paragraph covers one T cell receptor (beta chain) sequence. This clone came up a few times. What this receptor recognizes is not known. Base quality data are lacking; no much larger clone is found one base away. TCRbeta CDR3 regions were amplified from genomic DNA using the immunoSEQ Assay, a bias-controlled multiplex PCR. The paper's processing steps were these. Nucleated cell counts per sample were estimated from amplification of reference gene primers within the assay. To quantify the absolute abundance of each unique TCRbeta CDR3 rearrangement, sequence reads were collapsed and filtered. For each sample, productive Simpson clonality was calculated as the square root of Simpson's diversity index over productive rearrangements. TCRdb holds this immuneACCESS table with in-frame rearrangements only. Some clones are missing; in checked studies, unresolved V genes explain under half, and the rest has no known cause. D and trimming were read from the DNA, whereas the V and J calls and clone size are those reported in that table. This sample is represented by some 160,000 clones; about 88% of them were singletons. In total, the top ten clones hold roughly 2% of the sample.

This entry is derived from a study of blood T cell repertoires in COVID-19 (dated by TCRdb to between 2020 and 2021). Notes on the research overall: The collaborator samples originated in the United States, Italy and Spain and spanned the acute and convalescent phases of COVID-19. The sample metadata nearly always contained a de-identified subject ID, COVID-19 status, age in years and sex. Deeply sampled blood TCRbeta repertoires from subjects exposed to, actively infected with, or recovered from COVID-19 were included in the dataset. The material from the prospective study consisted of cDNA or gDNA derived from T cells, B-cell-depleted T cells, or PBMCs. Where available, HLA class I and class II types were taken from metadata supplied by the sample provider and were not determined by assay-based typing. The repertoires were made available in a free public database intended to serve as a resource for research on the immune response to SARS-CoV-2. Samples were obtained from the ongoing ImmuneRACE study (first 160 participants) and from about 1,300 subjects provided by 6 global collaborators. Findings and caveats that apply to the study as a whole: The amount of clinical and demographic metadata varied by source and participant and was provided uncurated.

V is reduced by 4 bases and J by 8 bases, leaving a spacing of 18 bases between them. From the cysteine through the phenylalanine, the CDR3 covers 15 amino acids. Here the CDR3 DNA is all that survives: 45 bases in frame from base 1. The germline V gene encodes CDR1 SNHLY and CDR2 FYNNEI. Another Seattle source contributed samples from volunteer blood donors who had recovered from COVID-19. The collaborating institutions used their own protocols to collect whole blood in K2EDTA tubes. For TCRbeta analysis, collaborator samples were shipped as frozen whole blood, as isolated PBMCs, or as DNA extracted from either sample type.

The sample was peripheral blood. This TCR was recovered from a man aged 45 to 65 who had recovered from COVID-19. The sequence joins TRBV2 to TRBJ1-5, with the D segment identity uncertain. At the DNA level, the sequence is TGTGCCAGCAGTGGGACGACGCGGGTGGGGAAGCCCCAGCATTTT. Its protein reads: CASSGTTRVGKPQHF.